This is a list of T cell receptor beta chains from one sample in a study of shared clonotypes between healthy human individuals. Assay: immunoSEQ multiplex PCR; the TCRdb copy retains only in-frame clones and omits some. The repertoire holds roughly 1.4 million clones, 98% seen once, with over 0.3% in the top ten. The sample comprised naive CD4+ T cells sorted from blood. The receptors stem from a man aged 30 to 45 in good health. The CDR3 runs from the conserved cysteine through the conserved F or W. D genes are given only for firm matches. Some rows mark clone size as missing; the rest say once, few, many or name a class of expanded clone.

j_call	v_call	d_call	clone_size	cdr3_aa	cdr3_nt
TRBJ1-2	TRBV30	-	-	CAWSDTASGYTF	TGTGCCTGGAGTGATACGGCGTCTGGCTACACCTTC
TRBJ2-1	TRBV7-9	-	-	CASSHLNGGNEQFF	TGTGCCAGCAGCCACCTCAACGGCGGGAATGAGCAGTTCTTC
TRBJ1-1	TRBV2	-	-	CASSAQGSHTEAFF	TGTGCCAGCAGTGCACAGGGATCCCACACTGAAGCTTTCTTT
TRBJ1-5	TRBV27	-	-	CASTPLGRANQPQHF	TGTGCCAGCACCCCCCTTGGCAGGGCCAATCAGCCCCAGCATTTT
TRBJ1-5	TRBV7-2	-	-	CASSPAGQPQHF	TGTGCCAGCAGCCCCGCTGGGCAGCCCCAGCATTTT
TRBJ2-5	TRBV11-3	TRBD1	-	CASSPGGEETQYF	TGTGCCAGCAGCCCAGGGGGCGAGGAGACCCAGTACTTC
TRBJ2-1	TRBV9	-	-	CASSVTGSLGNEQFF	TGTGCCAGCAGCGTAACCGGGAGTCTGGGCAATGAGCAGTTCTTC
TRBJ2-1	TRBV29-1	TRBD2	-	CSAGLADNEQFF	TGCAGCGCTGGACTAGCGGACAATGAGCAGTTCTTC
TRBJ1-2	TRBV7-9	-	-	CASSLGSGGYGYTF	TGTGCCAGCAGCTTAGGGAGCGGGGGCTATGGCTACACCTTC
TRBJ2-5	TRBV28	-	-	CASSLLSEFLETQYF	TGTGCCAGCAGTTTACTCAGTGAGTTTCTTGAGACCCAGTACTTC
TRBJ2-5	TRBV7-9	TRBD1	-	CASSPGQGNWETQYF	TGTGCCAGCAGCCCTGGACAGGGGAATTGGGAGACCCAGTACTTC
TRBJ2-3	TRBV5-5	-	-	CASSQLRGQGDTQYF	TGTGCCAGCAGCCAACTACGCGGTCAGGGAGATACGCAGTATTTT
TRBJ2-3	TRBV5-1	TRBD1	-	CAGRTGTESDTQYF	TGCGCCGGTCGGACCGGGACAGAGTCAGATACGCAGTATTTT
TRBJ2-3	TRBV11-2	-	-	CASRIGGAGTDTQYF	TGTGCCAGCAGAATCGGTGGGGCGGGGACAGATACGCAGTATTTT
TRBJ2-1	TRBV5-6	TRBD2	-	CASILSGSQGEQFF	TGTGCCAGCATCCTTAGCGGGAGTCAAGGTGAGCAGTTCTTC
TRBJ1-1	TRBV5-1	-	-	CASSLNRETEAFF	TGCGCCAGCAGCCTAAACAGGGAAACTGAAGCTTTCTTT
TRBJ1-2	TRBV19	TRBD1	-	CASMRTGIYGYTF	TGTGCCAGTATGAGGACAGGGATCTATGGCTACACCTTC
TRBJ2-5	TRBV28	-	-	CASRSAAGSKKETQYF	TGTGCCAGCAGGAGCGCGGCAGGATCGAAAAAAGAGACCCAGTACTTC
TRBJ1-5	TRBV6-1	-	-	CASSDIGTDSNQPQHF	TGTGCCAGCAGTGATATAGGGACGGATAGCAATCAGCCCCAGCATTTT
TRBJ2-7	TRBV15	-	once	CATSNRGHYEQYF	TGTGCCACCAGCAATAGGGGTCACTACGAGCAGTACTTC
TRBJ2-7	TRBV7-2	-	-	CASSPSSLSSYEQYF	TGTGCCAGCAGCCCGTCCAGCCTGAGCTCCTACGAGCAGTACTTC
TRBJ1-3	TRBV10-2	-	-	CASSGQLNTIYF	TGCGCCAGCAGTGGACAGTTAAACACCATATATTTT
TRBJ2-3	TRBV7-2	-	-	CASSLARGRGGTDTQYF	TGTGCCAGCAGCTTAGCGCGGGGCAGGGGAGGCACAGATACGCAGTATTTT
TRBJ1-1	TRBV18	-	-	CASSPGYRDTEAFF	TGTGCCAGCTCACCCGGTTACAGGGACACTGAAGCTTTCTTT
TRBJ2-3	TRBV10-3	-	-	CAISGMTGAPDTQYF	TGTGCCATCAGCGGGATGACGGGGGCCCCAGATACGCAGTATTTT
TRBJ2-3	TRBV6-5	TRBD1	-	CASSWGQITDTQYF	TGTGCCAGCAGTTGGGGACAGATCACAGATACGCAGTATTTT
TRBJ1-2	TRBV5-1	TRBD1	-	CASSLGQGARGYTF	TGCGCCAGCAGCTTGGGGCAGGGGGCGCGCGGCTACACCTTC
TRBJ2-7	TRBV4-1	TRBD1	-	CASSQDRDRGYEQYF	TGCGCCAGCAGCCAAGATAGGGACAGGGGCTACGAGCAGTACTTC
TRBJ1-2	TRBV30	TRBD1	-	CAWTQGGGYTF	TGTGCCTGGACCCAGGGGGGAGGCTACACCTTC
TRBJ2-7	TRBV25-1	-	-	CASSDWGSGSEQYF	TGTGCCAGCAGTGATTGGGGCAGTGGGTCCGAGCAGTACTTC
TRBJ2-2	TRBV25-1	-	-	CASSPQGGTGELFF	TGTGCCAGCAGTCCACAGGGAGGCACCGGGGAGCTGTTTTTT
TRBJ2-1	TRBV5-6	TRBD2	-	CASSLKWGLAQDEQFF	TGTGCCAGCAGCTTGAAATGGGGACTAGCGCAGGATGAGCAGTTCTTC
TRBJ2-1	TRBV29-1	TRBD2	-	CSVGEAGVEQFF	TGCAGCGTTGGGGAAGCGGGAGTTGAGCAGTTCTTC
TRBJ2-7	TRBV4-1	TRBD2	-	CASSHLAGPPGYEQYF	TGCGCCAGCAGCCACCTAGCGGGCCCCCCCGGCTACGAGCAGTACTTC
TRBJ2-7	TRBV5-1	TRBD1	-	CASSLASTGFPYEQYF	TGCGCCAGCAGCTTGGCCTCGACAGGGTTCCCCTACGAGCAGTACTTC
TRBJ2-5	TRBV5-8	-	-	CASSLAVGETQYF	TGTGCCAGCAGCTTGGCAGTGGGTGAGACCCAGTACTTC
TRBJ1-5	TRBV5-4	-	-	CASSPGTLNEPQHF	TGTGCCAGCAGCCCCGGGACACTGAATGAGCCCCAGCATTTT
TRBJ1-5	TRBV9	-	-	CASSPRRVGQPQHF	TGTGCCAGCAGCCCGCGACGGGTGGGTCAGCCCCAGCATTTT
TRBJ2-1	TRBV28	TRBD2	-	CASSDSGRAGGEQFF	TGTGCCAGCAGTGACAGCGGGAGGGCCGGTGGTGAGCAGTTCTTC
TRBJ2-1	TRBV27	-	-	CASSAWGSYNEQFF	TGTGCCAGCAGTGCGTGGGGTTCCTACAATGAGCAGTTCTTC